A single sample gave rise to the 4 T cell receptor beta chains below, sequenced in a study of T cells in women clearing cervical HPV infection. Method: immunoSEQ multiplex PCR; TCRdb's copy keeps in-frame clones and lacks some. The sample data list 46,000 or so clones. Sequencing was carried out using blood buffy coat. Source of these receptors: a woman aged 18 to 75 with a cervical HPV16 infection that either progressed to CIN3+ or cleared (not recorded which).

Turning to this clone: The observed sequence ends 3 residues before the CDR3 terminus, with the missing tail filled in from the germline J gene. The V gene is TRBV5-1, the J gene TRBJ1-6; 8 nucleotides line up with TRBD1. The J segment lost 9 bases and the V segment lost 4 bases, leaving 9 bases of the junction unmatched. Germline V gives CDR1 SGHRS, CDR2 YFSETQ. This CDR3 is built from 15 residues. CDR3 residues: CASSDWTGRSSPLHF. The covered CDR3 bases are TGCGCCAGCAGCGACTGGACAGGGAGGAGTTCACCC.

About this clone itself: The read is 3 residues too short to cover the CDR3 end, so that end is filled in from the germline J gene. The chain couples TRBV7-3 to TRBJ2-2, with TRBD2 matching 7 bases. Germline CDR1 is SGHTA and CDR2 is FQGTGA. There are 15 residues in the CDR3. Partial CDR3 DNA: TGTGCCAGCAGCTTAAATCCGGGGGGTAATTCACCG. It is translated as CASSLNPGGNSP. The whole CDR3 is CASSLNPGGNSPLFF.

Note on this clone: Sequencing ends 3 residues short of the CDR3 end; the germline J gene provides the rest. The genes are TRBV19 and TRBJ2-1; D unclear. Trimming removed 10 bases from V and 0 bases from J, with 7 bases in between. The CDR3 extends over 12 amino acids. Germline loops: CDR1 LNHDA, CDR2 SQIVND (reference sequence). The CDR3 is CATLSSYNEQFF. The part of the CDR3 DNA that was read is TGTGCCACCCTCAGCTCCTACAATGAG.

With regard to this clone: The CDR3 end falls 3 residues outside the read, so it is completed with the germline J gene. This rearrangement joins TRBV7-9 to TRBJ1-1; no firm D call. The germline gives CDR1 SEHNR, CDR2 FQNEAQ (reference sequence). The CDR3 spans 12 residues. The DNA read from the CDR3 is TGTGCCAGCAGCTTAAATCCAAAAGAA. It codes for CASSLNPKE. The entire CDR3 is CASSLNPKEAFF.